The rows below give T cell receptor beta chains drawn from one sample of a study of radiotherapy plus CTLA-4 blockade in lung cancer. Sequencing was performed with immunoSEQ multiplex PCR; in TCRdb, only in-frame clones are kept and a portion is missing. The table records over 100,000 clones, roughly four fifths of them present only once. The sample here was peripheral blood, taken from a patient treated with radiotherapy plus ipilimumab. The source is a human donor with non-small cell lung cancer that progressed on radiotherapy plus ipilimumab. Some clones in this sample may be carry-over from other donors' samples. Each CDR3 is given with its conserved first and last residue. A D gene is named only where the DNA matches it firmly. Where a row states a size, it is once, few, many or the class of an expanded clone; other rows omit it.

clone_size j_call v_call d_call cdr3_nt cdr3_aa
few TRBJ2-3 TRBV11-3 . TGTGCCAGCAGCCTAGGAGGGGACACAGATACGCAGTATTTT CASSLGGDTDTQYF
. TRBJ2-2 TRBV2 TRBD1 TGTGCCAGCAGCCTGAGGGGACAGGGATTTACCGGGGAGCTGTTTTTT CASSLRGQGFTGELFF
once TRBJ2-2 TRBV5-8 . TGTGCCAGCAGCTTAGGTTTGTTTCGGGTCGGGACAAACACCGGGGAGCTGTTTTTT CASSLGLFRVGTNTGELFF
. TRBJ2-3 TRBV6-1 TRBD1 TGTGCCAGCAGTGTCAGGGGGTCCAATACGCAGTATTTT CASSVRGSNTQYF
. TRBJ2-5 TRBV30 . TGTGCCTGGAGATCGCATCCGGATTGGGCCTTGGGGGAGGAGACCCAGTACTTC CAWRSHPDWALGEETQYF
. TRBJ1-2 TRBV19 . TGTGCCAGTAGTATAGGCGTAGGCAGCCCCTATGGCTACACCTTC CASSIGVGSPYGYTF
few TRBJ1-1 TRBV10-3 . TGTGCCATAAGAGGGCAGGCGGACACTGAAGCTTTCTTT CAIRGQADTEAFF
. TRBJ2-1 TRBV5-1 TRBD1 TGCGCCAGCAGCCCCGGGACAGGGCCCCCCAATGAGCAGTTCTTC CASSPGTGPPNEQFF
. TRBJ1-3 TRBV7-9 . TGTGCCAGCAGCACCCCGATTGGAAACACCATATATTTT CASSTPIGNTIYF
. TRBJ2-7 TRBV2 . TGTGCCAGCAGTCTCGCGGGGGCAGTGGACGAGCAGTACTTC CASSLAGAVDEQYF
. TRBJ2-7 TRBV27 . TGTGCCAGCAGTTTAGGCAGGGCTTTGGGTTCCGAGCAGTACTTC CASSLGRALGSEQYF
. TRBJ1-4 TRBV19 . TGTGCCAGTACCATCGGCACTTCTAATGAAAAACTGTTTTTT CASTIGTSNEKLFF
. TRBJ2-7 TRBV5-4 TRBD1 TGTGCCAGCAGCTCAACAGGGGGCGTCGACGAGCAGTACTTC CASSSTGGVDEQYF
. TRBJ1-5 TRBV5-6 TRBD1 TGTGCCAGCAGCTCCGGACAGGGGGCCAGTCAGCCCCAGCATTTT CASSSGQGASQPQHF
. TRBJ1-3 TRBV4-3 . TGCGCCAGCAGCCAAGATAGCTCAAGAAACACCATATATTTT CASSQDSSRNTIYF
. TRBJ1-2 TRBV2 . TGTGCCAGCAGGAAGGAGTTCATCGACACCTATGGCTACACCTTC CASRKEFIDTYGYTF
few TRBJ2-1 TRBV4-2 TRBD2 TGTGCCAGCAGCCAAGATGGAGTAGCGGGCTACAATGAGCAGTTCTTC CASSQDGVAGYNEQFF
. TRBJ1-5 TRBV19 . TGTGCCAGTAGTATAGGTCACGGGGGAGGGTATCAGCCCCAGCATTTT CASSIGHGGGYQPQHF
. TRBJ2-3 TRBV7-2 . TGTGCCAGCAGCCAACGACAGCGCCATCTGGATACGCAGTATTTT CASSQRQRHLDTQYF
. TRBJ1-2 TRBV7-9 . TGTGCCAGCAGCCCCGTGGGGACCCTGATCTATGGCTACACCTTC CASSPVGTLIYGYTF
. TRBJ2-1 TRBV7-6 . TGTGCCAGCAGCTTAAGTTTCCACAATGAGCAGTTCTTC CASSLSFHNEQFF
. TRBJ2-7 TRBV4-1 . TGCGCCAGCAGCCAAGACCCCAGGGCAGGCGAGCAGTACTTC CASSQDPRAGEQYF
. TRBJ2-7 TRBV5-8 . TGTGCCAGCCTCCGGGACAACACCCCTCTCGCCTACGAGCAGTACTTC CASLRDNTPLAYEQYF
. TRBJ1-5 TRBV9 . TGTGCCAGCAGCCCGGGGACAAATCAGCCCCAGCATTTT CASSPGTNQPQHF
. TRBJ1-1 TRBV5-1 . TGCGCCAGCAGCTTGGGAGTTTTGGGGGGCACTGAAGCTTTCTTT CASSLGVLGGTEAFF
. TRBJ2-1 TRBV14 . TGTGCCAGCAGCCCAGGGAGGGAGCAGTTCTTC CASSPGREQFF
. TRBJ2-7 TRBV6-6 . TGTGCCAGCAGTTCCCGGACGGAATCCTACGAGCAGTACTTC CASSSRTESYEQYF
. TRBJ2-7 TRBV28 . TGTGCCAGCAGTTTAAATCGGGGGCCGGCGTACTTC CASSLNRGPAYF
. TRBJ2-6 TRBV7-3 TRBD2 TGTGCCAGCAGCCAGCGGGGGGGCCTATCTGGGGCCAACGTCCTGACTTTC CASSQRGGLSGANVLTF
. TRBJ2-1 TRBV7-6 . TGTGCCAGCACCTTAGGCCCCAGTCTCAAGTACAATGAGCAGTTCTTC CASTLGPSLKYNEQFF
. TRBJ2-2 TRBV5-1 TRBD1 TGCGCCAGCAGCTTGAACCTCGGGACAGGGGGATCCGGGGAGCTGTTTTTT CASSLNLGTGGSGELFF
. TRBJ2-1 TRBV6-5 TRBD1 TGTGCCAGCAGTTACGGTTCCCTGACAGGGGCGTTAGGGCAGTTCTTC CASSYGSLTGALGQFF
. TRBJ1-5 TRBV7-2 TRBD1 TGTGCCAGCAGCTTAGACAGGGGTAATCAGCCCCAGCATTTT CASSLDRGNQPQHF
. TRBJ2-7 TRBV6-1 TRBD1 TGTGCCAGCAGTGCATCTCCCGGGACAGGGAGTTCCTACGAGCAGTACTTC CASSASPGTGSSYEQYF
few TRBJ1-4 TRBV13 TRBD1 TGTGCCAGCAGCGACAGGGATCAATCTAATGAAAAACTGTTTTTT CASSDRDQSNEKLFF
. TRBJ1-2 TRBV4-1 . TGCGCCAGCAGCCAAGATTGGGCAGGGGCTTTCGGCTACACCTTC CASSQDWAGAFGYTF
once TRBJ1-6 TRBV28 TRBD1 TGTGCCAGCAGTTTATTTGGGACAGTTAATTCACCCCTCCACTTT CASSLFGTVNSPLHF
. TRBJ2-7 TRBV29-1 . TGCAGCGTTTATGGGGACACCTCCTACGAGCAGTACTTC CSVYGDTSYEQYF
. TRBJ1-1 TRBV5-1 TRBD1 TGCGCCAGCAGCGCGGGACAGATGAACACTGAAGCTTTCTTT CASSAGQMNTEAFF
. TRBJ2-3 TRBV2 . TGTGCCAGCAGTGACACAATCAGCACAGATACGCAGTATTTT CASSDTISTDTQYF
. TRBJ2-7 TRBV7-3 . TGTGCCAGCAGCCCCGAGTTCAGGCAGTACTTC CASSPEFRQYF
. TRBJ1-2 TRBV28 . TGTGCCAGCAGGAGAGGGGTGGATGGCTACACCTTC CASRRGVDGYTF
. TRBJ2-7 TRBV6-1 . TGTGCCAGCAACACCCTCGAGGACGAGCAGTACTTC CASNTLEDEQYF
few TRBJ2-7 TRBV18 . TGTGCCAGCTCGCGGGACCCCTACGAGCAGTACTTC CASSRDPYEQYF
. TRBJ2-2 TRBV10-3 . TGTGCCTTGGGACGGGGCACCGGGGAGCTGTTTTTT CALGRGTGELFF
. TRBJ2-2 TRBV9 . TGTGCCAGCAGCGTAGTAGGGCTCAACACCGGGGAGCTGTTTTTT CASSVVGLNTGELFF
once TRBJ1-4 TRBV18 TRBD1 TGTGCCAGCTCACCACAATGGGACAGACGAGATGAAAAACTGTTTTTT CASSPQWDRRDEKLFF
. TRBJ2-5 TRBV5-1 TRBD1 TGCGCCAGCAGCTTGTATGGGACAGGTCAAGAGACCCAGTACTTC CASSLYGTGQETQYF